This TCR beta chain was observed in a study of blood T cell repertoires in COVID-19. CDR3 length: 15 amino acids. In germline, CDR1 is SGHDT, CDR2 YYEEEE. The germline V and J ends were trimmed by 2 bases and 7 bases, with 13 bases remaining between them. TCRdb keeps only in-frame clones here, not all; method: immunoSEQ multiplex PCR. The data show approximately 140,000 clones, with roughly 90% seen just once and about 2.1% held by the top ten. The TCR originated in a man aged 70 or older with active COVID-19. Sequenced sample: peripheral blood. The rearrangement uses TRBV5-6 and TRBJ1-6, with TRBD1 as a possible D gene (5 bases). The CDR3: CASSLSRDRNSPLHF. The CDR3 bases are TGTGCCAGCAGCTTATCGCGAGACAGAAATTCACCCCTCCACTTT.